The 9 T cell receptor beta chains given below trace back to one sample, sequenced in a study of blood T cell repertoires in COVID-19. Using immunoSEQ multiplex PCR, the repertoire was profiled, and TCRdb retains in-frame clones only, with some absent. Found here are about 300,000 clones, over 75% of them singletons; the top ten hold around 4%. Sequencing was performed on PBMCs or T cells enriched from blood (not recorded which). The receptor source for this set is a man aged 30 to 45 who had recovered from COVID-19.

This chain connects TRBV6-4 to TRBJ1-1; D unclear. Between the trimmed V and J ends, which lost 6 bases and 2 bases, there was a span of 13 bases. Germline V gives CDR1 MRHNA, CDR2 SNTAGT. CDR3 length: 14 residues. The CDR3 is CASRLWADNTEAFF. CDR3 DNA: TGTGCCAGCAGGCTCTGGGCAGATAACACTGAAGCTTTCTTT.

The CDR3 loop reads CASSPGASSYNEQFF. DNA of the CDR3: TGTGCCAGCTCACCAGGGGCTAGCTCCTACAATGAGCAGTTCTTC. The gene calls are TRBV18 and TRBJ2-1, with TRBD1 as a possible D gene (5 bases). The germline V gene encodes CDR1 KGHSH and CDR2 LQKENI. The V end lost 2 bases, the J end lost 0 bases, and 8 bases lay between the germline ends. The CDR3 is made up of 15 amino acids.

This clone was counted a single time. This chain links TRBV2 with TRBJ1-4, with 7 bases fitting TRBD1. The CDR3 is 15 amino acids. Germline-derived CDR1 and CDR2 are SNHLY and FYNNEI. J gave up 8 bases and V 8 bases, and 14 bases lay outside the gene matches. CDR3: CASDLRQGNKEKLFF. CDR3 DNA sequence: TGTGCCAGCGATCTCCGACAGGGAAACAAGGAAAAACTGTTTTTT.

The chain carries TRBV11-2 and TRBJ2-1; maybe TRBD2 (6 bases). The length of the CDR3 is 14 residues. V lost 2 bases to trimming and J lost 9 bases, with 14 bases between them. In germline, CDR1 is SGHAT, CDR2 FQNNGV. CDR3 residues: CASSLMAATSEQFF. The CDR3 DNA reads as TGTGCCAGCAGCTTAATGGCGGCGACTAGTGAGCAGTTCTTC.

CDR3 region: CASSYSGRLSTQYF. The CDR3, as DNA: TGTGCCAGCAGCTATAGCGGGAGATTGAGTACGCAGTATTTT. The chain carries TRBV7-2 and TRBJ2-3; TRBD2 aligns across 9 bases. V trimming: 4 bases; J trimming: 8 bases; junction bases outside the gene matches: 7. From germline, CDR1 is SGHTA and CDR2 FQGNSA. The CDR3 loop spans 14 amino acids. Full variable domain (rest looked up from reference TRBV7-2 and TRBJ2-3): GAGVSQSPSNKVTEKGKDVELRCDPISGHTALYWYRQSLGQGLEFLIYFQGNSAPDKSGLPSDRFSAERTGGSVSTLTIQRTQQEDSAVYLCASSYSGRLSTQYFGPGTRLTVL.

This clone was recorded a few times. The chain combines TRBV4-1 with TRBJ2-7; TRBD2 agrees at 12 bases. The CDR3 runs to 18 residues. With 0 bases clipped from V and 0 bases from J, the junction kept 6 bases outside the gene matches. Per the germline V gene, CDR1 is MGHRA and CDR2 is YSYEKL. In DNA form, the CDR3 reads TGCGCCAGCAGCCAAGACCCCCTACTAGCGGGGGGCTCCTACGAGCAGTACTTC. This gives the protein CASSQDPLLAGGSYEQYF.

The gene calls are TRBV4-1 and TRBJ2-5; D might be TRBD2 (7 bases). The CDR3 spans 17 residues. CDR1 is MGHRA, CDR2 YSYEKL, per germline. The ends were cut back, 0 bases at V and 7 bases at J, with 21 bases in the middle. CDR3 protein: CASSQEGLAGARGTQYF. The DNA of the CDR3 is TGCGCCAGCAGCCAAGAGGGATTGGCGGGGGCCCGGGGGACCCAGTACTTC.

The chain couples TRBV14 to TRBJ2-7; TRBD1 is a possible D gene (5 bases). The CDR3 sequence is 19 residues long. Per germline, CDR1 SGHDN and CDR2 FVKESK. The V end was cut by 1 base, the J end by 1 base, with 23 bases between. CDR3 in amino acids: CASSQVGSGQGRVSYEQYF. The CDR3 DNA follows: TGTGCCAGCAGCCAAGTCGGGTCGGGTCAGGGCAGGGTTTCCTACGAGCAGTACTTC.

This chain links TRBV14 with TRBJ2-6; 10 bases fit TRBD2. This CDR3 region has 20 residues. Per germline, CDR1 SGHDN and CDR2 FVKESK. V dropped 0 bases and J dropped 4; count of bases not matched to a gene: 12. The CDR3 DNA sequence: TGTGCCAGCAGCCAAGATCCTCTTCTAGCGGGAGTCTCCGGGGCCAACGTCCTGACTTTC. This sequence encodes CASSQDPLLAGVSGANVLTF.